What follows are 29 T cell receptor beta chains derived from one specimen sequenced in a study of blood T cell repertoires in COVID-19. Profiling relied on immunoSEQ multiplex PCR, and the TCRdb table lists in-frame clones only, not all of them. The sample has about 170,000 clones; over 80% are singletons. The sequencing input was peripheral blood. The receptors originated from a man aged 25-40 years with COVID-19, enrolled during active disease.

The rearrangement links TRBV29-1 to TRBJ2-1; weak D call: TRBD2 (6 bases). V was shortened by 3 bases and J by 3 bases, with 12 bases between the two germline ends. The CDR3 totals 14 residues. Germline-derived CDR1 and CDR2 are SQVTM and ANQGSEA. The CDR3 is CSVDAGRVYNEQFF. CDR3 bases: TGCAGCGTTGACGCGGGGCGGGTCTACAATGAGCAGTTCTTC.

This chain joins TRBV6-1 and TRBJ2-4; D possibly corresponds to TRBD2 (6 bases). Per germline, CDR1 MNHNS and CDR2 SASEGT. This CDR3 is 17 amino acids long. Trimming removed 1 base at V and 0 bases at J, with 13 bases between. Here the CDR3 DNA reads TGTGCCAGCAGTGAAGAGGGACTCACCTTAGCCAAAAACATTCAGTACTTC. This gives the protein CASSEEGLTLAKNIQYF.

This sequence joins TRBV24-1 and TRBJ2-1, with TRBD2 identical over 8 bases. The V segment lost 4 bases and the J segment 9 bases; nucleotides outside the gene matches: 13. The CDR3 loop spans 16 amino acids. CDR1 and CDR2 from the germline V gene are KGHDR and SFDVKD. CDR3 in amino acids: CATSDRGLAFLSEQFF. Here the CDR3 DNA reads TGTGCCACCAGTGACAGAGGACTAGCTTTCCTCAGTGAGCAGTTCTTC.

CDR3 in DNA: TGTGCCAGCAGTTTTCAACGACAGATGAACACTGAAGCTTTCTTT. It is translated as CASSFQRQMNTEAFF. The J gene is TRBJ1-1, the V gene TRBV28; D perhaps matches TRBD1 (5 bases). Trimming removed 3 bases from V and 0 bases from J, with 11 bases in between. The germline gives CDR1 MDHEN, CDR2 SYDVKM. This CDR3 comprises 15 residues.

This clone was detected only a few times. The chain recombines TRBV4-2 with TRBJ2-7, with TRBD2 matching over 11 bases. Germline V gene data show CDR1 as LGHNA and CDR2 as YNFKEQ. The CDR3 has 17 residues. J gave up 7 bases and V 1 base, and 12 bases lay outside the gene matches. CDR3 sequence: CASSQVGVAGGPGEQYF. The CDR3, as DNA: TGTGCCAGCAGCCAAGTTGGGGTAGCGGGAGGGCCAGGGGAGCAGTACTTC.

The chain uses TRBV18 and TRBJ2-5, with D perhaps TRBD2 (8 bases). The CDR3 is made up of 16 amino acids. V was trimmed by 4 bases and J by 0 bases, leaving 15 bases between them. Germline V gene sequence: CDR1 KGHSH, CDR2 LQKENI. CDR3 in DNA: TGTGCCAGCTCACTTAGCGGGACAGCGTACCAAGAGACCCAGTACTTC. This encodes CASSLSGTAYQETQYF.

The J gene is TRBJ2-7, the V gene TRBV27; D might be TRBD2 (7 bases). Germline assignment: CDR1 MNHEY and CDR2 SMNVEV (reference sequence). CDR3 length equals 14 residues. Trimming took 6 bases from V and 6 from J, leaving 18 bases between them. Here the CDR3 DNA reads TGTGCCAGCAGCGATCGGGGGGCTGAGGGCGAGCAGTACTTC. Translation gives CASSDRGAEGEQYF.

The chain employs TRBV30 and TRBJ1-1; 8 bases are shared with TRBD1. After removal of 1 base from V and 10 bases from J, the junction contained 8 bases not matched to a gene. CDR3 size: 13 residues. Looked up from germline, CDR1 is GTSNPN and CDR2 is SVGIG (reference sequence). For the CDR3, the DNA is TGTGCCTGGAGTGGGCAGGGGGCTTTTCGAGCTTTCTTT. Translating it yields CAWSGQGAFRAFF. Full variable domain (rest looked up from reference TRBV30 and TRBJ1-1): SQTIHQWPATLVQPVGSPLSLECTVEGTSNPNLYWYRQAAGRGLQLLFYSVGIGQISSEVPQNLSASRPQDRQFILSSKKLLLSDSGFYLCAWSGQGAFRAFFGQGTRLTVV.

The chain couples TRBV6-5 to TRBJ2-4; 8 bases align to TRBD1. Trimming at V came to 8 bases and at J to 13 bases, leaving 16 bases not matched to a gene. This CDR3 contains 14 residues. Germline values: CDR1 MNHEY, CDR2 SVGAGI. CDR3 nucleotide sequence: TGTGCCAGCGGCAAGGACAGGGAGGTAATTCCCCAGTACTTC. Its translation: CASGKDREVIPQYF.

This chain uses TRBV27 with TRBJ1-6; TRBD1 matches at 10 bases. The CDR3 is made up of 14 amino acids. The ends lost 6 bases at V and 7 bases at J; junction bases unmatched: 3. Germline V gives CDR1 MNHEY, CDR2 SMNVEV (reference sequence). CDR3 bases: TGTGCCAGCAGGTGGGACAGGGGCAATTCACCCCTCCACTTT. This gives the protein CASRWDRGNSPLHF.

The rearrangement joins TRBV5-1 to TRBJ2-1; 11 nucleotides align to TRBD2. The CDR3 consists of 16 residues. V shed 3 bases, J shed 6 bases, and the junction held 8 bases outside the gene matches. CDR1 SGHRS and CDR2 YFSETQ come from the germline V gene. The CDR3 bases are TGCGCCAGCAGCTGGGGACTAGCGGAAGCATCCAATGAGCAGTTCTTC. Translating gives CASSWGLAEASNEQFF.

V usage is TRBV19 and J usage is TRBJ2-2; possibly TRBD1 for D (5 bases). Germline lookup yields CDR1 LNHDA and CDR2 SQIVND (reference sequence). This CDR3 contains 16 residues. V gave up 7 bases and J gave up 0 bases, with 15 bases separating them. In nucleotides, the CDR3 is TGTGCCAGTACCCCTTCAGGGAAGTCGAACACCGGGGAGCTGTTTTTT. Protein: CASTPSGKSNTGELFF.

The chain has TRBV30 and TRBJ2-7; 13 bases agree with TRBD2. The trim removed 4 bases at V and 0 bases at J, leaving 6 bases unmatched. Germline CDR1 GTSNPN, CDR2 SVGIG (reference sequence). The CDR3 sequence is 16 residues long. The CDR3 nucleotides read TGTGCCTGGACCGTGGGGACTAGCGGGAACTCCTACGAGCAGTACTTC. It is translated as CAWTVGTSGNSYEQYF.

The CDR3 loop is CASSSTLGNYGYTF. CDR3 sequence (DNA): TGCGCCAGCAGCTCCACACTCGGGAACTATGGCTACACCTTC. The chain is built from TRBV5-1 and TRBJ1-2; no reliable D call. Germline assignment: CDR1 SGHRS and CDR2 YFSETQ. CDR3 length equals 14 residues. Trimming took off 3 bases at V and 2 bases at J, with 11 bases between the two ends. Supplemented by reference TRBV5-1 and TRBJ1-2, the full variable domain reads KAGVTQTPRYLIKTRGQQVTLSCSPISGHRSVSWYQQTPGQGLQFLFEYFSETQRNKGNFPGRFSGRQFSNSRSEMNVSTLELGDSALYLCASSSTLGNYGYTFGSGTRLTVV.

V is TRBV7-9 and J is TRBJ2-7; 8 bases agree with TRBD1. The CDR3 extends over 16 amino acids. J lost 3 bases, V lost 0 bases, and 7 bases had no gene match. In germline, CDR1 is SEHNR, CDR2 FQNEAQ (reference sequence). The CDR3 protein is CASSLAGLGTGYEQYF. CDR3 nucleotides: TGTGCCAGCAGCTTAGCGGGACTTGGGACAGGCTACGAGCAGTACTTC.

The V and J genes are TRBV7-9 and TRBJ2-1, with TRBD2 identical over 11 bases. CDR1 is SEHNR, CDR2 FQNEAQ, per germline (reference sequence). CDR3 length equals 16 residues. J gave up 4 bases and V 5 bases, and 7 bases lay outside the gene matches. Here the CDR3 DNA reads TGTGCCAGCAGCGGGGGACTAGCGGATCTTTACAATGAGCAGTTCTTC. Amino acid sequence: CASSGGLADLYNEQFF.

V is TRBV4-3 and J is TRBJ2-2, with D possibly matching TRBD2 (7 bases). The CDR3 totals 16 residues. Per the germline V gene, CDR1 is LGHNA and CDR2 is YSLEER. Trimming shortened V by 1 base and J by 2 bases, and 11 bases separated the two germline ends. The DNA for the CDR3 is TGCGCCAGCAGCCAAGTCCGGGGGGCAAACACCGGGGAGCTGTTTTTT. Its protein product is CASSQVRGANTGELFF.

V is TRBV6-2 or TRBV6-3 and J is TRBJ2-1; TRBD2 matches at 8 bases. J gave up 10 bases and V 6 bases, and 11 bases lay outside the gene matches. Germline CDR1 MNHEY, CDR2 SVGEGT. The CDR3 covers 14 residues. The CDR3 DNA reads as TGTGCCAGCAGCTTGCCTGGGGCTAGCGGGGAGCAGTTCTTC. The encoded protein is CASSLPGASGEQFF.

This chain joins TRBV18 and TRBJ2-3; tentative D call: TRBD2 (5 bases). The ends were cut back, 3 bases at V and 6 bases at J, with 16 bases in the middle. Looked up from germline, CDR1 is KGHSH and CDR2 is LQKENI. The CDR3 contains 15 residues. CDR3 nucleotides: TGTGCCAGCTCACCCCGCACAGCGGCCGGGGATACGCAGTATTTT. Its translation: CASSPRTAAGDTQYF.

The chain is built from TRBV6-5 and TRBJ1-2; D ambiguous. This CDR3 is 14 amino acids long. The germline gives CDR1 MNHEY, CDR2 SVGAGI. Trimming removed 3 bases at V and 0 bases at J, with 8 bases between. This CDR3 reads CASSYFGTNYGYTF. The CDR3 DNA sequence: TGTGCCAGCAGTTATTTCGGGACTAACTATGGCTACACCTTC.

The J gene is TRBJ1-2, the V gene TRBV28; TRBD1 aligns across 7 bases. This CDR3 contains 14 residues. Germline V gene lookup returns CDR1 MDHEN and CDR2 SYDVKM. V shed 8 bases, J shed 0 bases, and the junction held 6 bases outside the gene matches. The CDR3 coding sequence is TGTGCCAGCCACGAAGGGACAGCTAACTATGGCTACACCTTC. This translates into CASHEGTANYGYTF.

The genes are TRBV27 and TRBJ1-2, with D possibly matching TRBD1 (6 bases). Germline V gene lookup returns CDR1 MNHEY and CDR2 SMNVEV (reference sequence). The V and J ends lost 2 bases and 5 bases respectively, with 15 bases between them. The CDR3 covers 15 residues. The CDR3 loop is CASSLRARGDYGYTF. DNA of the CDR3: TGTGCCAGCAGTTTAAGGGCCAGGGGAGATTATGGCTACACCTTC.

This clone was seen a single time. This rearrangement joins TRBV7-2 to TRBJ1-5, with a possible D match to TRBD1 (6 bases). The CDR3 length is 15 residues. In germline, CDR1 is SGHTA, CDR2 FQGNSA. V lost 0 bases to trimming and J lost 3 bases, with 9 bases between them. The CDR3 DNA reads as TGTGCCAGCAGCTTAGCCAGGGGAATCAATCAGCCCCAGCATTTT. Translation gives CASSLARGINQPQHF.

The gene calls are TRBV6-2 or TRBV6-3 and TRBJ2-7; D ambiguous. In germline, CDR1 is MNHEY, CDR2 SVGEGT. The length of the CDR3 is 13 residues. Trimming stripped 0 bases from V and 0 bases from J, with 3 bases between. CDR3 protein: CASSYSRSYEQYF. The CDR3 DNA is TGTGCCAGCAGTTACTCCCGCTCCTACGAGCAGTACTTC.

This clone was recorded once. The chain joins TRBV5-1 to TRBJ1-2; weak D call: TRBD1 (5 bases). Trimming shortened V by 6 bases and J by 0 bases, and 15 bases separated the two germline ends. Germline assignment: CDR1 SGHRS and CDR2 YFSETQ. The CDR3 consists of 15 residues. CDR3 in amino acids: CASNGQTGSNYGYTF. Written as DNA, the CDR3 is TGCGCCAGCAATGGGCAAACAGGCTCTAACTATGGCTACACCTTC.

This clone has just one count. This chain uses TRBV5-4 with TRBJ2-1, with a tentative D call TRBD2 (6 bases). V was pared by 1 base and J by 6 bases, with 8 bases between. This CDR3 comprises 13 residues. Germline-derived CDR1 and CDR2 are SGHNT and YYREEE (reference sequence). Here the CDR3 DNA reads TGTGCCAGCAGCTTGAGGGGAGGCAATGAGCAGTTCTTC. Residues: CASSLRGGNEQFF. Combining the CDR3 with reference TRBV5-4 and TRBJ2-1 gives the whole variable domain ETGVTQSPTHLIKTRGQQVTLRCSSQSGHNTVSWYQQALGQGPQFIFQYYREEENGRGNFPPRFSGLQFPNYSSELNVNALELDDSALYLCASSLRGGNEQFFGPGTRLTVL.

The CDR3 sequence: CSLEGLAGGTHNEQFF. The CDR3 DNA reads TGCAGCCTGGAGGGTCTCGCGGGAGGGACCCACAATGAGCAGTTCTTC. This chain connects TRBV29-1 to TRBJ2-1, with 9 positions matching TRBD2. This CDR3 region has 16 residues. Germline CDR1 reads SQVTM; CDR2 reads ANQGSEA. Trimming took 8 bases from V and 5 from J; bases not matched to a gene: 16.

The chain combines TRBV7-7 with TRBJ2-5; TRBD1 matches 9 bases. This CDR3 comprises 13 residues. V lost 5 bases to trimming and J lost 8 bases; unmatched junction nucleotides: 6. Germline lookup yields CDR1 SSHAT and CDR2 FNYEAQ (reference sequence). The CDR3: CASSRQQGATQYF. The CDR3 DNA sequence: TGTGCCAGCAGCCGCCAACAGGGGGCTACCCAGTACTTC.

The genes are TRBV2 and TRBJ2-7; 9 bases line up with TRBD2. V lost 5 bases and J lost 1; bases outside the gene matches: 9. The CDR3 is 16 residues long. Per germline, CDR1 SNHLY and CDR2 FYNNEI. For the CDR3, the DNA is TGTGCCAGCAGTTATCGGACTAGCGTCCTTTCCTACGAGCAGTACTTC. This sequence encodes CASSYRTSVLSYEQYF.